The entry below gives a single TCR beta chain sequence along with its context. Methods used by the authors: Reference gene primers were amplified, and this amplification served to estimate nucleated cell counts. Some clones are missing from TCRdb's copy, which holds only in-frame ones; the method was immunoSEQ multiplex PCR. The DNA gave D and trimming, while V, J and clone size come from that table. Among approximately 60,000 clones listed, under 90% were seen once. Unmatched junction bases numbered 10, after V lost 4 bases and J lost 8 bases. The V gene's germline CDR1 is MNHEY and CDR2 SMNVEV (reference sequence). The CDR3 sequence is 15 residues long. The data stem from a study of blood T cell repertoires in COVID-19. Study-wide context: Collection of acute and convalescent COVID-19 samples took place in the United States, Italy and Spain. Sources were T cells, B-cell-depleted T cells, or PBMCs; the material itself was cDNA or gDNA.

This chain joins TRBV27 and TRBJ1-4; TRBD1 agrees at 7 bases. Sequencing used peripheral blood. This TCR came from a man in his fifties or sixties with active COVID-19. CDR3 DNA sequence: TGTGCCAGCAGTTCTCTACAGGGGCTGGGGGAAAAACTGTTTTTT. It translates to CASSSLQGLGEKLFF.